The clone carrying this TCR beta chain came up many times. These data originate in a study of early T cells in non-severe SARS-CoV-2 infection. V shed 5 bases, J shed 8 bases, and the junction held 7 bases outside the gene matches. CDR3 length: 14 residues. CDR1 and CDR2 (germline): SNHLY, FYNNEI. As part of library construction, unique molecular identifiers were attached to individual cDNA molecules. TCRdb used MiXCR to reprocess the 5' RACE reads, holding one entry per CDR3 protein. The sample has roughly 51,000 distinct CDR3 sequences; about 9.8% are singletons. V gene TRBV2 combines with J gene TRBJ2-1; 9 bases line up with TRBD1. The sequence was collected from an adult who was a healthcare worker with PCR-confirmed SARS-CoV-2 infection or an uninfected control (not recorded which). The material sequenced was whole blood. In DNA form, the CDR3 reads TGTGCCAGCAGTTACCGGACAGGGGAGGATGAGCAGTTCTTC. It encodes CASSYRTGEDEQFF.